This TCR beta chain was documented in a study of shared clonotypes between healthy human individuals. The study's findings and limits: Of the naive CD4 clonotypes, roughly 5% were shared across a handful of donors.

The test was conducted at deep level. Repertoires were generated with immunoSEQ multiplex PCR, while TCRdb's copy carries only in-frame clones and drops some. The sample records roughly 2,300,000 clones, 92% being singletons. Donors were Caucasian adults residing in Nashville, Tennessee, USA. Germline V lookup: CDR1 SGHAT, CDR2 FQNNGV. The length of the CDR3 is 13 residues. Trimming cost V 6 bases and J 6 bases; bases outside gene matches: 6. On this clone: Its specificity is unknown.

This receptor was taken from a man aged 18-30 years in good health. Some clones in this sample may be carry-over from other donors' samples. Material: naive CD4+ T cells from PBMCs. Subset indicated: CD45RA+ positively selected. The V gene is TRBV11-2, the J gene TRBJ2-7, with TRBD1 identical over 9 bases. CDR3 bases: TGTGCCAGCAGACGGGACAGGGTGGGCGAGCAGTACTTC. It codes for CASRRDRVGEQYF.